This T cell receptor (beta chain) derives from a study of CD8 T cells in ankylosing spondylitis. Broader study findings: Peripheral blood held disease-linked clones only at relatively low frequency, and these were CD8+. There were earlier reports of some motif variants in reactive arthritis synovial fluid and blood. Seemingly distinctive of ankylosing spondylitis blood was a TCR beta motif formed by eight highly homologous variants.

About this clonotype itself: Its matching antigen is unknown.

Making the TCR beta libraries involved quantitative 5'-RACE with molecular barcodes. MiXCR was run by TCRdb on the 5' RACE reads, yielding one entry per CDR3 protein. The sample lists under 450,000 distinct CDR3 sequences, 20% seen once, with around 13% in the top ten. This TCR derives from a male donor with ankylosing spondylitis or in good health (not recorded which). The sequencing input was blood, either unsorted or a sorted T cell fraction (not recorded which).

CDR3 sequence (DNA): TGCGCCAGCAGCTTGGAGCTAGCGCAAACCTACGAGCAGTACTTC. This gives the protein CASSLELAQTYEQYF. The chain joins TRBV5-1 to TRBJ2-7; a weak D match, TRBD2 (6 bases). With 0 bases removed from V and 2 bases from J, the gap between germline ends came to 12 bases. The CDR3 has 15 residues. CDR1 is SGHRS and CDR2 is YFSETQ in the germline V gene.